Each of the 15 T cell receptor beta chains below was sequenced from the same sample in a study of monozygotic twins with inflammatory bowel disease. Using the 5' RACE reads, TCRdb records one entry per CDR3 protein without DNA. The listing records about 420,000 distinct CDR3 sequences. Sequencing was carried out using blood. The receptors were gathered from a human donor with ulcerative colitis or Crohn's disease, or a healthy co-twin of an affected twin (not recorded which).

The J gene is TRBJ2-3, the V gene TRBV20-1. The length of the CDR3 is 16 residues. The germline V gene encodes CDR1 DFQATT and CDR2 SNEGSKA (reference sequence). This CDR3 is CSARSLAGWGTDTQYF.

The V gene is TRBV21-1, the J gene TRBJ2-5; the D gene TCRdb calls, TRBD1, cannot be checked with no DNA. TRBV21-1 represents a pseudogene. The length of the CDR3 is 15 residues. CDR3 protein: CASRRTGLGKETQYF.

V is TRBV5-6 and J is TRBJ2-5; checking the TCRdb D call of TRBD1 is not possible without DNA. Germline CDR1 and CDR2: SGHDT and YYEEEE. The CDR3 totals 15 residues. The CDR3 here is CASSSPGRGLETQYF.

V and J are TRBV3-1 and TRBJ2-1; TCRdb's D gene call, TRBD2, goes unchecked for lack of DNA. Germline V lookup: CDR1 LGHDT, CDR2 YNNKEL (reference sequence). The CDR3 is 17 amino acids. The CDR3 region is CASSQEILAGEFNEQFF.

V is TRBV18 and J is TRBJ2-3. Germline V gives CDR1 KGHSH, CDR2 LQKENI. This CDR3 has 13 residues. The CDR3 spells CASSPPASDTQYF.

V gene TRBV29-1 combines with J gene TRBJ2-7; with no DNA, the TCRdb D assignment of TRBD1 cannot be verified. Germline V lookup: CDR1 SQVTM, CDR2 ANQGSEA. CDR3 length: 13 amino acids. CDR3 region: CSVETGAEYEQYF.

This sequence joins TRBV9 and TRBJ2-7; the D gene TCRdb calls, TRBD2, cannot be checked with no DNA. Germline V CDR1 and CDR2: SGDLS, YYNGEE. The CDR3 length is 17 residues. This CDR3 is CASSVLGGLAGDDEQYF.

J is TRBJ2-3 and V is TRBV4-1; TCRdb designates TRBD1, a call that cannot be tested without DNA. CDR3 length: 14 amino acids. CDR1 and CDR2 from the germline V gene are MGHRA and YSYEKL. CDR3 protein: CASSHEQGGDTQYF.

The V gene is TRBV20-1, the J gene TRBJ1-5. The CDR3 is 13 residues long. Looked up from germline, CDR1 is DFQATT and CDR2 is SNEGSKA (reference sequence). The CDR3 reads CSARGWGSQPQHF.

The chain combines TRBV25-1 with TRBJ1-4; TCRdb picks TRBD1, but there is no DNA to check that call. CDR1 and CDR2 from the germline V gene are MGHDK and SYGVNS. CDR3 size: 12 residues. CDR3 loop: CASIGGREKLFF.

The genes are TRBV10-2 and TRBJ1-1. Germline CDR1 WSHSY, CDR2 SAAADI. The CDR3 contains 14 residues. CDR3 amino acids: CASTVKGLGTEAFF.

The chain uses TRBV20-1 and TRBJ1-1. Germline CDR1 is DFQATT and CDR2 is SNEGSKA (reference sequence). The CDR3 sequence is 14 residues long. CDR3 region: CSASNQGMRDEAFF.

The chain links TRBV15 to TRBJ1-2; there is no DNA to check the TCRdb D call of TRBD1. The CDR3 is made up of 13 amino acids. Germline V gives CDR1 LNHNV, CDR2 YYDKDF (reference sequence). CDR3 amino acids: CATSNQGLDGYTF. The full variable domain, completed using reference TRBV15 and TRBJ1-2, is DAMVIQNPRYQVTQFGKPVTLSCSQTLNHNVMYWYQQKSSQAPKLLFHYYDKDFNNEADTPDNFQSRRPNTSFCFLDIRSPGLGDTAMYLCATSNQGLDGYTFGSGTRLTVV.

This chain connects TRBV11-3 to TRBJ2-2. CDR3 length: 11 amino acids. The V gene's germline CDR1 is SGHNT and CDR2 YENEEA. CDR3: CASSSLGELFF.

CDR3 in amino acids: CASSFGTDNSPLHF. The chain employs TRBV5-1 and TRBJ1-6; TCRdb indicates TRBD1, and absent DNA this call remains unverified. The CDR3 runs 14 residues. CDR1 is SGHRS and CDR2 is YFSETQ in the germline V gene. The entire variable domain, with the rest obtained from reference TRBV5-1 and TRBJ1-6, is as follows: KAGVTQTPRYLIKTRGQQVTLSCSPISGHRSVSWYQQTPGQGLQFLFEYFSETQRNKGNFPGRFSGRQFSNSRSEMNVSTLELGDSALYLCASSFGTDNSPLHFGNGTRLTVT.